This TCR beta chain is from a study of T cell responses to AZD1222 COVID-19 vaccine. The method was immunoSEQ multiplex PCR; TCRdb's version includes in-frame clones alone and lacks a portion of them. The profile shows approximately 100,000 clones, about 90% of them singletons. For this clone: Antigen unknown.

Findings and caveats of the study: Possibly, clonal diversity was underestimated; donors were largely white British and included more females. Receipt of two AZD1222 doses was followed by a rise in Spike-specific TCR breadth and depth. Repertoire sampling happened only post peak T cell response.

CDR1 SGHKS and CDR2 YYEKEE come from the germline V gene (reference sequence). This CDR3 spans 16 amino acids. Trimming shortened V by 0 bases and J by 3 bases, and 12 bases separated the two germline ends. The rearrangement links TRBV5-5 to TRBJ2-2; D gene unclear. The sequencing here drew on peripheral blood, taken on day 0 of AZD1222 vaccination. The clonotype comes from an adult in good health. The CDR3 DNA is TGTGCCAGCAGCTTGGAAGGCGGTGATTACACCGGGGAGCTGTTTTTT. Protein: CASSLEGGDYTGELFF.